Reported below is one TCR beta chain. These data come from a study of cytomegalovirus exposure and HLA in healthy donors. Primers included in the PCR were 60 Vbeta and 13 Jbeta primers. Method: immunoSEQ multiplex PCR; TCRdb's copy keeps in-frame clones and lacks some. The profile shows about 140,000 clones, roughly 68% of them singletons. Germline values: CDR1 MDHEN, CDR2 SYDVKM. V lost 3 bases to trimming and J lost 5 bases, with 13 bases between them. The CDR3 is 15 amino acids. V usage is TRBV28 and J usage is TRBJ2-2, with D possibly matching TRBD2 (5 bases). Sequencing used PBMCs. This sequence was found in a man aged 55 to 70 in good health and CMV-seronegative. CDR3 loop: CASSFLGIKTGELFF. CDR3 in DNA: TGTGCCAGCAGTTTCCTCGGGATTAAGACCGGGGAGCTGTTTTTT.